This T cell receptor beta chain stems from a study of CD8 T cells in Susac syndrome. Deletions cut 4 bases from V and 3 bases from J, with 19 bases between. The V gene's germline CDR1 is MDHEN and CDR2 SYDVKM. CDR3 length: 16 amino acids. Random hexamers were used to reverse transcribe an amount of roughly 0.5 to 1 ug RNA. The TCR beta CDR3 was amplified by immunoSEQ multiplex PCR across 54 Vbeta, 13 Jbeta. TCRdb reprocessed the immunoSEQ multiplex PCR reads with MiXCR, giving one entry per CDR3 protein. The sample has roughly 130,000 distinct CDR3 sequences, roughly 96% seen once; the top ten hold roughly 0.11%.

The sequence derives from a human donor in good health. Sample: CD4+ T cells from PBMCs. The rearrangement links TRBV28 to TRBJ2-7, with D possibly matching TRBD1 (7 bases). The CDR3 sequence is CASSSQGEERGYEQYF. The CDR3 coding sequence is TGTGCCAGCAGTTCGCAGGGGGAGGAAAGGGGCTACGAGCAGTACTTC.